This TCR beta chain was sequenced for a study of blood T cell repertoires in COVID-19. Study context: Samples of COVID-19 (acute and convalescent) were obtained from the United States, Italy and Spain.

In the original processing: From reference gene primer amplification, estimates of nucleated cell counts were derived. Method: immunoSEQ multiplex PCR; TCRdb's copy keeps in-frame clones and lacks some. V and J calls and clone size are given by that table; D and trimming were obtained from the DNA. The sample lists about 360,000 clones; around 90% were seen once. This receptor was taken from a human donor in a cohort sampled during active COVID-19. The sample was peripheral blood.

The CDR3 loop reads CASSSSGFGDTQYF. The DNA of the CDR3 is TGCGCCAGCAGCTCTAGCGGGTTTGGAGATACGCAGTATTTT. The chain joins TRBV5-1 to TRBJ2-3; TRBD2 aligns across 8 bases. This CDR3 is 14 amino acids long. Germline V gene data show CDR1 as SGHRS and CDR2 as YFSETQ. Trimming took 3 bases from V and 5 from J; bases not matched to a gene: 5.